This T cell receptor beta chain comes out of a study of T cell repertoires in cytomegalovirus infection. In the study overall: CMV infection plus the matching HLA type was flagged by public TCR beta signatures. Study results and limitations: There were carriers of CMV plus the relevant HLA, and cumulative public TCR beta family frequency identified them. HLA-C-restricted CMV-specific TCR beta clonotypes were dominant in the ex vivo response.

Notes on this clonotype: Its target is unknown.

TCRdb recomputed calls from the reads with MiXCR, one row per CDR3 protein. Here the sample spans some 150,000 distinct CDR3 sequences, around a quarter being singletons. This CDR3 has 15 residues. Germline V gives CDR1 LNHDA, CDR2 SQIVND (reference sequence). Unmatched junction bases numbered 4, after V lost 0 bases and J lost 4 bases. The chain combines TRBV19 with TRBJ2-3, with 7 nucleotides matching TRBD2. The sequencing sample was made of PBMCs. The source of this sequence is a human donor in good health (CMV status not recorded). Some clones in this sample may be carry-over from other donors' samples. The CDR3 DNA sequence: TGTGCCAGTAGTATAGACGCGGGAGCACCAGATACGCAGTATTTT. Translation gives CASSIDAGAPDTQYF. The whole variable domain, filled in from reference TRBV19 and TRBJ2-3, reads DGGITQSPKYLFRKEGQNVTLSCEQNLNHDAMYWYRQDPGQGLRLIYYSQIVNDFQKGDIAEGYSVSREKKESFPLTVTSAQKNPTAFYLCASSIDAGAPDTQYFGPGTRLTVL.